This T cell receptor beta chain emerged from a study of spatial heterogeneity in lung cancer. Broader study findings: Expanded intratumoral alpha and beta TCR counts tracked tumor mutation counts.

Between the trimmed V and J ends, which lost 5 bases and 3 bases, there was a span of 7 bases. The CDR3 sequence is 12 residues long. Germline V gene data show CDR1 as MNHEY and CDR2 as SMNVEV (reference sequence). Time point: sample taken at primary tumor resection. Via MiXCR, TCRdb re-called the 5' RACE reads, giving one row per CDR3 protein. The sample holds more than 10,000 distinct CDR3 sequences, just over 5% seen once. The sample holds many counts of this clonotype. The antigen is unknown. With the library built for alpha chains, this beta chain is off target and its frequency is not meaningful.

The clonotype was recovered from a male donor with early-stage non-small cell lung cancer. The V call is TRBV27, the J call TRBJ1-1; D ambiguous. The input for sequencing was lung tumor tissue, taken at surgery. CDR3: CASSQRDTEAFF. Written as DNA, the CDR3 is TGTGCCAGCAGTCAGCGGGACACTGAAGCTTTCTTT.